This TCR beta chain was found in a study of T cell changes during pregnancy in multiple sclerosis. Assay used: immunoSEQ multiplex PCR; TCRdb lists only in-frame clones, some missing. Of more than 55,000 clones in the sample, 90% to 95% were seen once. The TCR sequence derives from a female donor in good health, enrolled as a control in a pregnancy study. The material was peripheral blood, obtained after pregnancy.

The CDR3 DNA reads TGTGCCAGCAGTCCTAGGTCTCCCCAGGGCGAGACCCAGTACTTC. This gives the protein CASSPRSPQGETQYF. The rearrangement links TRBV6-5 to TRBJ2-5; tentative D call: TRBD1 (5 bases). The length of the CDR3 is 15 residues. V dropped 5 bases and J dropped 5 bases, with 18 bases sitting between them. Germline CDR1 and CDR2: MNHEY and SVGAGI.